This T cell receptor beta chain is from a study of T-cell memory formation after mild COVID-19. From germline, CDR1 is WSHSY and CDR2 SAAADI. With V trimmed by 8 bases and J by 4 bases, 17 bases remained unmatched. This CDR3 spans 20 amino acids. A few counts support this clonotype. TCRdb used MiXCR to reprocess the 5' RACE reads, holding one entry per CDR3 protein. The sample yields about 340,000 distinct CDR3 sequences, over 10% seen once. Sequenced material: PBMCs or a T cell subset sorted from them (not recorded which). This chain links TRBV10-2 with TRBJ2-2, with 15 nucleotides matching TRBD2. This sequence originates from a man younger than 35 who had mild COVID-19 (a few samples of this study predate the infection). Cell type and time point are not known. CDR3 protein: CASAESGTSGGYLFTGELFF. Here the CDR3 DNA reads TGCGCCAGCGCTGAATCCGGGACTAGCGGGGGGTACCTCTTCACCGGGGAGCTGTTTTTT.